These 16 T cell receptor beta chains came from one sample sequenced in a study of CD8 T cells in Susac syndrome. When the RNA was reverse transcribed, random hexamers were used with an input of about 0.5 to 1 ug. TCRdb reprocessed the immunoSEQ multiplex PCR reads with MiXCR, giving one entry per CDR3 protein. The sample records about 150,000 distinct CDR3 sequences, around 90% being singletons. What was sequenced was CD4+ T cells from PBMCs. The source is a human donor in good health.

The gene calls are TRBV2 and TRBJ2-7, with unresolved D. The CDR3 is 12 residues long. Deletions cut 6 bases from V and 5 bases from J, with 11 bases between. Looked up from germline, CDR1 is SNHLY and CDR2 is FYNNEI. The CDR3 DNA reads as TGTGCCAGCAGCTTTGGAACCCACGAGCAGTACTTC. Its translation: CASSFGTHEQYF.

This chain uses TRBV7-2 with TRBJ2-7; TRBD1 aligns across 11 bases. The length of the CDR3 is 14 residues. Germline CDR1 SGHTA, CDR2 FQGNSA. V trimming: 5 bases; J trimming: 12 bases; junction bases outside the gene matches: 12. The CDR3 DNA sequence: TGTGCCAGCAGCGTCCGAGGGGACAGGGGGTTGCGGTACTTC. It yields the protein CASSVRGDRGLRYF. The whole variable domain, filled in from reference TRBV7-2 and TRBJ2-7, reads GAGVSQSPSNKVTEKGKDVELRCDPISGHTALYWYRQSLGQGLEFLIYFQGNSAPDKSGLPSDRFSAERTGGSVSTLTIQRTQQEDSAVYLCASSVRGDRGLRYFGPGTRLTVT.

The V gene is TRBV4-3, the J gene TRBJ2-1; D not resolved. Germline CDR1 LGHNA, CDR2 YSLEER. The CDR3 spans 16 residues. V lost 0 bases, J lost 0 bases, and 9 bases lay in between. The CDR3 protein is CASSQDRSRSYNEQFF. CDR3 coding DNA: TGCGCCAGCAGCCAAGATCGTAGTCGCTCCTACAATGAGCAGTTCTTC.

The chain is built from TRBV6-5 and TRBJ1-2, with 8 bases that match TRBD1. V shed 4 bases and J 4 bases; nucleotides not matched to a gene: 5. The CDR3 has 14 amino acids. Germline V gene data show CDR1 as MNHEY and CDR2 as SVGAGI. The CDR3: CASSLDRVIYGYTF. In DNA form, the CDR3 reads TGTGCCAGCAGTTTGGACAGGGTTATCTATGGCTACACCTTC.

The chain is built from TRBV9 and TRBJ1-1, with TRBD1 identical over 7 bases. The CDR3 consists of 17 residues. The V segment lost 3 bases and the J segment 1 base; nucleotides outside the gene matches: 12. CDR1 and CDR2 from the germline V gene are SGDLS and YYNGEE. In DNA, the CDR3 is TGTGCCAGCAGCGCCACCGATGAGGGACAGACGAACACTGAAGCTTTCTTT. The encoded protein is CASSATDEGQTNTEAFF.

This clonotype was seen a single time. The chain joins TRBV20-1 to TRBJ1-2, with D hard to call. V gave up 6 bases and J gave up 0 bases, with 11 bases separating them. This CDR3 spans 13 amino acids. Germline loops: CDR1 DFQATT, CDR2 SNEGSKA (reference sequence). CDR3 residues: CSASGRTNYGYTF. CDR3 bases: TGCAGTGCCTCCGGACGGACTAACTATGGCTACACCTTC.

V gene TRBV19 combines with J gene TRBJ2-5; D gene uncertain. Per germline, CDR1 LNHDA and CDR2 SQIVND (reference sequence). The CDR3 sequence is 11 residues long. The ends were cut back, 6 bases at V and 3 bases at J, with 5 bases in the middle. The CDR3 spells CASRREETQYF. The DNA of the CDR3 is TGTGCCAGTAGGAGAGAAGAGACCCAGTACTTC. The whole variable domain, filled in from reference TRBV19 and TRBJ2-5, reads DGGITQSPKYLFRKEGQNVTLSCEQNLNHDAMYWYRQDPGQGLRLIYYSQIVNDFQKGDIAEGYSVSREKKESFPLTVTSAQKNPTAFYLCASRREETQYFGPGTRLLVL.

The chain employs TRBV9 and TRBJ2-1; 12 nucleotides match TRBD2. CDR1 is SGDLS, CDR2 YYNGEE, per germline. The CDR3 covers 15 residues. The J segment lost 8 bases and the V segment lost 3 bases, leaving 6 bases of the junction unmatched. The CDR3 DNA reads as TGTGCCAGCAGCGCGACTAGCGGGAGTGGCGATGAGCAGTTCTTC. Encoded protein: CASSATSGSGDEQFF. Full variable domain (remainder filled in from reference TRBV9 and TRBJ2-1): DSGVTQTPKHLITATGQRVTLRCSPRSGDLSVYWYQQSLDQGLQFLIQYYNGEERAKGNILERFSAQQFPDLHSELNLSSLELGDSALYFCASSATSGSGDEQFFGPGTRLTVL.

The chain couples TRBV7-9 to TRBJ2-3, with D hard to call. This CDR3 is built from 12 residues. V gave up 5 bases and J gave up 8 bases, with 11 bases separating them. CDR1 SEHNR and CDR2 FQNEAQ come from the germline V gene (reference sequence). The DNA for the CDR3 is TGTGCCAGCAGCGTACCTTCCGGTACGCAGTATTTT. This codes for CASSVPSGTQYF.

This chain joins TRBV11-2 and TRBJ1-3; 7 bases match TRBD1. CDR3 length: 14 residues. Germline loops: CDR1 SGHAT, CDR2 FQNNGV. V trimming: 5 bases; J trimming: 4 bases; junction bases outside the gene matches: 5. The DNA of the CDR3 is TGTGCCAGCAGCGCCTCCAGGGGGGGAAACACCATATATTTT. It is translated as CASSASRGGNTIYF.

The chain couples TRBV6-2 or TRBV6-3 to TRBJ2-7; TRBD2 matches 11 bases. With V trimmed by 5 bases and J by 3 bases, 6 bases remained unmatched. The V gene's germline CDR1 is MNHEY and CDR2 SVGEGT. The CDR3 is 15 amino acids. The CDR3 nucleotides read TGTGCCAGCAGTATCCTTACTAGCGGGGGCTACGAGCAGTACTTC. Amino acid sequence: CASSILTSGGYEQYF.

This clonotype was seen just once. The J gene is TRBJ2-7, the V gene TRBV20-1; 7 nucleotides align to TRBD1. The CDR3 covers 16 residues. Germline CDR1 DFQATT, CDR2 SNEGSKA (reference sequence). V shed 0 bases and J 1 base; nucleotides not matched to a gene: 9. The CDR3 region has the DNA TGCAGTGCTAGAGAACCCAGGGGGACGGGGTCCTACGAGCAGTACTTC. Amino acids: CSAREPRGTGSYEQYF.

The chain employs TRBV6-1 and TRBJ2-5; TRBD2 might be the D (5 bases). This CDR3 contains 15 residues. Per germline, CDR1 MNHNS and CDR2 SASEGT. V lost 1 base and J lost 4, with 13 bases in between. The CDR3 sequence: CASSEDPGGRETQYF. The CDR3 DNA sequence: TGTGCCAGCAGTGAAGATCCGGGCGGGCGAGAGACCCAGTACTTC.

This chain joins TRBV12-3 or TRBV12-4 and TRBJ1-2; 7 nucleotides match TRBD1. The ends lost 1 base at V and 5 bases at J; junction bases unmatched: 4. This CDR3 has 14 amino acids. The chain's CDR3 is CASSLGQGWYGYTF. The CDR3 region has the DNA TGTGCCAGCAGTTTAGGACAGGGATGGTATGGCTACACCTTC.

The rearrangement uses TRBV9 and TRBJ1-6, with D possibly being TRBD1 (6 bases). In germline, CDR1 is SGDLS, CDR2 YYNGEE. V was clipped by 5 bases and J by 7 bases, with 19 bases between them. The CDR3 covers 16 residues. In DNA, the CDR3 is TGTGCCAGCAGTGAACAGGGACTCGGGATAAATTCACCCCTCCACTTT. Its translation is CASSEQGLGINSPLHF.

The chain uses TRBV9 and TRBJ2-3; D not resolved. The germline V and J ends were trimmed by 4 bases and 4 bases, with 10 bases remaining between them. The CDR3 spans 13 residues. The germline V gene has CDR1 SGDLS and CDR2 YYNGEE. CDR3 sequence (DNA): TGTGCCAGCAGCCAAAGTCATGCAGATACGCAGTATTTT. Amino acids: CASSQSHADTQYF.